Listed below are T cell receptor beta chains from one sample, sequenced in a study of T cell repertoires in aging, cancer and after chemotherapy. One entry per CDR3 protein results from TCRdb running MiXCR on the multiplex PCR reads. The sample lists hundreds of distinct CDR3 sequences; roughly a third were seen once. The sample consisted of blood. Receptors originate from a human donor with a blood cancer. CDR3s leave out the opening cysteine and the closing phenylalanine or tryptophan.

V: TRBV11-3; CDR3: ASSLAGPSSYNEQF
V: TRBV7-2; CDR3: ASSLIVGVPSGNTIY
V: TRBV6-4; CDR3: ASSDTPQGLNYGYT
V: TRBV19; CDR3: ASAGTHYNEQF
V: TRBV20-1; CDR3: SASPPSHGNNEQF
V: TRBV15; CDR3: ATSGERGSTDTQY
V: TRBV5-6; CDR3: ASSLWVTGELF
V: TRBV6-1; CDR3: ASSVGAGGPPGELF
V: TRBV6-1; CDR3: ASSVNRAGAGETQY
V: TRBV5-4; CDR3: ASSWTGGQETQY
V: TRBV11-3; CDR3: ASSLGLAGRQETQY
V: TRBV20-1; CDR3: SARDPLGGGGSYEQY
V: TRBV5-6; CDR3: ASSPPGQGAYGYT
V: TRBV19; CDR3: ASTNSGGGYGTEAF
V: TRBV6-2/TRBV6-3; CDR3: ASSYSTSGDFVSYNEQF
V: TRBV5-4; CDR3: ASSDGSYEQY
V: TRBV4-2; CDR3: ASSQVTNTQY
V: TRBV5-1; CDR3: ASSLDLAESSYEQY
V: TRBV18; CDR3: ASSPGPGLNYGYT
V: TRBV10-3; CDR3: ATKSSYEQY
V: TRBV19; CDR3: ASGWGANGELF
V: TRBV24-1; CDR3: ATSDLSMDTQY
V: TRBV5-6; CDR3: ASSLWGTGELF
V: TRBV19; CDR3: ASSGSGPGTGCSYEQY
V: TRBV6-1; CDR3: ASIRDRVTEAF
V: TRBV6-1; CDR3: ASTPTPFDIQY
V: TRBV18; CDR3: ASSPGGAADTQY
V: TRBV6-4; CDR3: ASSDTGQGANVLT
V: TRBV29-1; CDR3: SVVWGKDDEQY
V: TRBV6-5; CDR3: ASSIHSTYEQY
V: TRBV13; CDR3: ASSLPQGRHSGANVLT
V: TRBV12-3/TRBV12-4; CDR3: ASSRGGRETQY
V: TRBV29-1; CDR3: SVTAGGTDTQY
V: TRBV18; CDR3: ASSPGTGGDRDT
V: TRBV20-1; CDR3: SAQGVSNQPQH
V: TRBV12-3/TRBV12-4; CDR3: ASSSGLQGTYGYT
V: TRBV6-6; CDR3: ASSYSNGFTEAF
V: TRBV6-5; CDR3: ASSSPGELSGNTIY
V: TRBV18; CDR3: ASSPEQGNSPLH
V: TRBV6-1; CDR3: ASSETRGVGYEQY
V: TRBV29-1; CDR3: SVDRTGEAGYT
V: TRBV5-1; CDR3: ASSFSDYGYT
V: TRBV5-4; CDR3: ASSLLGPEQF
V: TRBV19; CDR3: ASSTRDRGGDEQY
V: TRBV28; CDR3: ASSTNTGELF
V: TRBV6-5; CDR3: ASRYSKLAGAEQY
V: TRBV30; CDR3: AWSVSRRELF
V: TRBV28; CDR3: ASSSGNQPQH
V: TRBV5-1; CDR3: ASSTGQGTDTQY
V: TRBV11-3; CDR3: ASSARTGENIQY
V: TRBV20-1; CDR3: SARGSGNLPLH
V: TRBV6-1; CDR3: ASSQGYQETQY
V: TRBV12-5; CDR3: ASGLEIGSGTGKTDTQY
V: TRBV12-3/TRBV12-4; CDR3: ASSLSSGGSYEQY
V: TRBV4-1; CDR3: ASSQASGGPTDTQY
V: TRBV19; CDR3: ASSMTSGGSPRTDTQY
V: TRBV7-9; CDR3: ASSSNPNTGELF
V: TRBV11-2; CDR3: ASSAPSLGGYT
V: TRBV18; CDR3: ASSPGPGELF